The sample holds one count of the clone carrying this T cell receptor beta chain. V was clipped by 3 bases and J by 11 bases, with 19 bases between them. Germline V gene sequence: CDR1 LNHDA, CDR2 SQIVND (reference sequence). The CDR3 is 14 amino acids. The data stem from a study of blood T cell repertoires in COVID-19. As for the study in general: Acute-phase and convalescent COVID-19 samples originated in the United States, Italy and Spain. T cells, B-cell-depleted T cells, or PBMCs supplied cDNA or gDNA.

Under the authors' procedure: Amplification from reference gene primers served as the basis for estimated nucleated cell counts. Data came from immunoSEQ multiplex PCR; TCRdb stores just in-frame clones and leaves some out. The V and J calls and clone size are taken from that table; D and trimming were inferred from the DNA. The table lists 93,000 or so clones, roughly nine tenths of them singletons. The sample consisted of peripheral blood. This sequence was found in a man aged 50 or older in a cohort sampled during active COVID-19. V usage is TRBV19 and J usage is TRBJ1-1; the D gene is possibly TRBD1 (6 bases). CDR3 sequence (DNA): TGTGCCAGTAGTATGGCCGGACAGCCCTTTGATGCTTTCTTT. Amino acid sequence: CASSMAGQPFDAFF.